Following are 31 T cell receptor beta chains from one sample sequenced in a study of blood T cell repertoires in COVID-19. Profiled with immunoSEQ multiplex PCR; TCRdb holds only in-frame clones, not every one. The table lists about 120,000 clones, approximately 82% of them singletons. Specimen: peripheral blood. Receptors originate from a woman older than 75 with acute or convalescent COVID-19.

The chain combines TRBV24-1 with TRBJ2-3, with D possibly being TRBD1 (6 bases). The CDR3 has 14 residues. Trimming removed 6 bases at V and 2 bases at J, with 11 bases between. Germline CDR1 and CDR2: KGHDR and SFDVKD. The CDR3 reads CATSSRQDTDTQYF. The CDR3 nucleotides read TGTGCCACCAGTTCCAGACAGGACACAGATACGCAGTATTTT.

V usage is TRBV29-1 and J usage is TRBJ1-1, with TRBD1 identical over 8 bases. In germline, CDR1 is SQVTM, CDR2 ANQGSEA. The CDR3 consists of 13 residues. The J segment lost 8 bases and the V segment lost 7 bases, leaving 12 bases of the junction unmatched. CDR3 sequence reads: CSALDRARTEAFF. CDR3 sequence (DNA): TGCAGCGCCCTGGACAGGGCTCGGACAGAAGCTTTCTTT.

This chain uses TRBV19 with TRBJ2-1, with 7 bases fitting TRBD2. Germline trimming cut 9 bases from V and 0 bases from J; bases unmatched to any gene: 5. Germline loops: CDR1 LNHDA, CDR2 SQIVND (reference sequence). The CDR3 totals 14 residues. The CDR3 loop reads CASWGGSSYNEQFF. DNA for the CDR3: TGTGCCAGCTGGGGCGGGAGCTCCTACAATGAGCAGTTCTTC. The full variable domain, with the rest looked up from reference TRBV19 and TRBJ2-1, is DGGITQSPKYLFRKEGQNVTLSCEQNLNHDAMYWYRQDPGQGLRLIYYSQIVNDFQKGDIAEGYSVSREKKESFPLTVTSAQKNPTAFYLCASWGGSSYNEQFFGPGTRLTVL.

V is TRBV30 and J is TRBJ1-1, with D possibly matching TRBD1 (6 bases). Germline assignment: CDR1 GTSNPN and CDR2 SVGIG (reference sequence). V lost 2 bases, J lost 7 bases, and 14 bases lay in between. This CDR3 comprises 13 residues. CDR3 DNA: TGTGCCTGGAGTCTACAGGGCTGGGGTGAAGCTTTCTTT. Translation: CAWSLQGWGEAFF.

The chain employs TRBV5-4 and TRBJ2-1; 7 positions match TRBD1. The CDR3 is 16 amino acids. The V gene end was trimmed by 0 bases and the J gene end by 9 bases; junction bases not matched to a gene: 12. CDR1 is SGHNT and CDR2 is YYREEE in the germline V gene (reference sequence). CDR3 DNA: TGTGCCAGCAGCTTGGGAATGCCGGGACAGTCAATTGAGCAGTTCTTC. Translated: CASSLGMPGQSIEQFF.

The chain has TRBV28 and TRBJ2-7; weak D call: TRBD1 (6 bases). CDR3 size: 13 residues. The germline V and J ends were trimmed by 4 bases and 9 bases, with 16 bases remaining between them. The germline V gene has CDR1 MDHEN and CDR2 SYDVKM. CDR3 DNA sequence: TGTGCCAGCAGTTCTGAACAGGGTAGGGGGCAGTACTTC. Translation: CASSSEQGRGQYF.

The CDR3 DNA reads as TGTGCCTGGAGACGGGATCTGGGGGGCTACACCTTC. This gives the protein CAWRRDLGGYTF. The rearrangement uses TRBV30 and TRBJ1-2; D gene uncertain. Trimming stripped 3 bases from V and 8 bases from J, with 13 bases between. This CDR3 is built from 12 residues. Germline CDR1 reads GTSNPN; CDR2 reads SVGIG (reference sequence).

V is TRBV7-8 and J is TRBJ2-1, with 8 bases aligning to TRBD2. The CDR3 contains 16 residues. J was trimmed by 7 bases and V by 4 bases; bases with no gene match: 12. CDR1 SGHVS and CDR2 FQNEAQ come from the germline V gene. The CDR3 DNA sequence: TGTGCCAGCAGCTCCCCGGGACTAGTAATGCGGAATGAGCAGTTCTTC. It specifies CASSSPGLVMRNEQFF.

The V and J genes are TRBV3-1 (or the pseudogene TRBV3-2) and TRBJ2-3; 13 nucleotides match TRBD2. This CDR3 has 19 amino acids. Germline CDR1 LGHDT, CDR2 YNNKEL (reference sequence). Unmatched junction bases numbered 11, after V lost 3 bases and J lost 2 bases. CDR3 loop: CASSHTGTSGGGITDTQYF. The CDR3 DNA reads TGTGCCAGCAGCCATACGGGTACTAGCGGGGGGGGCATCACAGATACGCAGTATTTT.

This clone occurred once. The genes are TRBV5-8 and TRBJ2-5; 7 bases fit TRBD2. Germline V gives CDR1 SGHTS, CDR2 YDEGEE. With V trimmed by 4 bases and J by 4 bases, 7 bases remained unmatched. The CDR3 has 14 amino acids. CDR3: CASSPLASGETQYF. The CDR3 DNA reads TGTGCCAGCAGCCCCCTAGCTAGCGGAGAGACCCAGTACTTC. Using reference TRBV5-8 and TRBJ2-5 for the parts outside the CDR3, the full variable domain is EAGVTQSPTHLIKTRGQQATLRCSPISGHTSVYWYQQALGLGLQFLLWYDEGEERNRGNFPPRFSGRQFPNYSSELNVNALELEDSALYLCASSPLASGETQYFGPGTRLLVL.

The V and J genes are TRBV12-3 or TRBV12-4 and TRBJ1-5; TRBD1 matches 8 bases. The CDR3 is made up of 13 amino acids. The V and J ends lost 7 bases and 7 bases, in that order; junction bases with no gene match: 6. Written as DNA, the CDR3 is TGTGCCAGCACCCAGGGGGCGCGGCAGCCCCAGCATTTT. Translation gives CASTQGARQPQHF.

V gene TRBV3-1 (or the pseudogene TRBV3-2) combines with J gene TRBJ2-7, with no clear D. The V end lost 3 bases, the J end lost 0 bases, and 3 bases lay between the germline ends. The V gene's germline CDR1 is LGHDT and CDR2 YNNKEL (reference sequence). The CDR3 extends over 12 amino acids. In DNA, the CDR3 is TGTGCCAGCAGCCAGGCCTCCTACGAGCAGTACTTC. Its protein product is CASSQASYEQYF.

The rearrangement joins TRBV24-1 to TRBJ2-5, with 11 nucleotides matching TRBD2. This CDR3 is 15 amino acids long. J lost 4 bases, V lost 5 bases, and 5 bases had no gene match. Germline V gene data show CDR1 as KGHDR and CDR2 as SFDVKD. CDR3: CATSAVGLAGETQYF. For the CDR3, the DNA is TGTGCCACCAGTGCCGTCGGACTAGCGGGAGAGACCCAGTACTTC.

The chain is built from TRBV6-5 and TRBJ2-6, with D unresolved. Trimming removed 2 bases at V and 4 bases at J, with 6 bases between. In germline, CDR1 is MNHEY, CDR2 SVGAGI. CDR3 length equals 14 residues. The CDR3 DNA follows: TGTGCCAGCAGTTACCCCGGGGGGGCCAACGTCCTGACTTTC. Protein: CASSYPGGANVLTF.

The chain links TRBV21-1 to TRBJ2-7; TRBD2 is the table's D call and was not checked against the DNA. TRBV21-1 is assigned pseudogene status. The CDR3 is 16 residues long. CDR3 region: CASSKALLAEHYEQYF. In DNA, the CDR3 is TGTGCCAGCAGCAAAGCCCTACTAGCGGAGCACTACGAGCAGTACTTC.

This chain joins TRBV10-3 and TRBJ2-7; D gene uncertain. V was cut by 4 bases and J by 0 bases, with 7 bases left in between. The CDR3 loop spans 13 amino acids. CDR1 ENHRY and CDR2 SYGVKD come from the germline V gene. CDR3 nucleotides: TGTGCCATCAGTGTGGAGCGCTCCTACGAGCAGTACTTC. This translates into CAISVERSYEQYF.

The table lists this clone with a few counts. V usage is TRBV6-5 and J usage is TRBJ1-1; TRBD1 aligns across 7 bases. The V segment lost 4 bases and the J segment 3 bases; nucleotides outside the gene matches: 2. Germline CDR1 and CDR2: MNHEY and SVGAGI. The CDR3 contains 13 residues. The CDR3 protein is CASSSDRDTEAFF. In nucleotides, the CDR3 is TGTGCCAGCAGTTCCGACAGGGACACTGAAGCTTTCTTT.

This chain joins TRBV11-3 and TRBJ1-1; D is possibly TRBD1 (5 bases). Germline loops: CDR1 SGHNT, CDR2 YENEEA. V lost 5 bases and J 7 bases, leaving 11 bases between the germline ends. The CDR3 runs to 12 residues. The CDR3 nucleotides are TGTGCCAGCAGCACAGGACTAGATGAAGCTTTCTTT. Amino acids: CASSTGLDEAFF.

The rearrangement uses TRBV27 and TRBJ1-2; the match to TRBD1 covers 10 bases. With V trimmed by 2 bases and J by 2 bases, 2 bases remained unmatched. Germline V gene lookup returns CDR1 MNHEY and CDR2 SMNVEV (reference sequence). CDR3 length: 15 residues. CDR3 protein: CASSLRQGANYGYTF. Here the CDR3 DNA reads TGTGCCAGCAGTTTACGACAGGGGGCAAACTATGGCTACACCTTC.

Details on this clone: Germline is not matched at one junction end, which may reflect a read error. The chain is built from TRBV18 and TRBJ2-1; the match to TRBD2 covers 7 bases. From germline, CDR1 is KGHSH and CDR2 LQKENI. The CDR3 spans 15 residues. CDR3 sequence reads: CASSPILASNKEQFF. Here the CDR3 DNA reads TGTGCCAGCTCACCAATACTAGCGTCCAACAAGGAGCAGTTCTTC.

This clone turned up a few times. This chain uses TRBV6-5 with TRBJ1-1, with 9 bases fitting TRBD1. CDR3 length equals 14 residues. Unmatched junction bases numbered 0, after V lost 0 bases and J lost 4 bases. In germline, CDR1 is MNHEY, CDR2 SVGAGI. CDR3 DNA: TGTGCCAGCAGTTACTCGGACAGGGGCACTGAAGCTTTCTTT. This codes for CASSYSDRGTEAFF.

A single count supports this clone. The J gene is TRBJ1-2, the V gene TRBV6-5; TRBD1 might be the D (5 bases). Germline CDR1 reads MNHEY; CDR2 reads SVGAGI. V lost 2 bases and J lost 4, with 17 bases in between. This CDR3 is 16 amino acids long. The CDR3 region is CASSYGASEEVYGYTF. The CDR3 DNA is TGTGCCAGCAGTTACGGGGCTAGCGAGGAGGTCTATGGCTACACCTTC.

The gene calls are TRBV2 and TRBJ2-2; D may be TRBD2 (6 bases). V lost 2 bases and J 4 bases, leaving 14 bases between the germline ends. This CDR3 is built from 16 residues. Germline CDR1 reads SNHLY; CDR2 reads FYNNEI. CDR3 sequence: CASSEIGGAVTGELFF. In DNA, the CDR3 is TGTGCCAGCAGTGAAATCGGAGGGGCGGTCACCGGGGAGCTGTTTTTT. Combining the CDR3 with reference TRBV2 and TRBJ2-2 gives the whole variable domain EPEVTQTPSHQVTQMGQEVILRCVPISNHLYFYWYRQILGQKVEFLVSFYNNEISEKSEIFDDQFSVERPDGSNFTLKIRSTKLEDSAMYFCASSEIGGAVTGELFFGEGSRLTVL.

In this sample, this clone turned up a few times. The chain carries TRBV3-1 (or the pseudogene TRBV3-2) and TRBJ2-2, with D possibly TRBD1 on 6 matching bases. Germline lookup yields CDR1 LGHDT and CDR2 YNNKEL (reference sequence). V lost 7 bases and J 2 bases, leaving 14 bases between the germline ends. This CDR3 region has 15 residues. The CDR3 loop is CASKRGNGNTGELFF. The CDR3 nucleotides read TGTGCCAGCAAAAGGGGGAACGGAAACACCGGGGAGCTGTTTTTT.

In its sample, this clone was seen a few times. The V gene is TRBV6-1, the J gene TRBJ2-7; D is unclear. Germline V gene lookup returns CDR1 MNHNS and CDR2 SASEGT. CDR3 length equals 15 residues. The V and J ends lost 0 bases and 1 base respectively, with 10 bases between them. The CDR3 loop reads CASSEAGWASYEQYF. For the CDR3, the DNA is TGTGCCAGCAGTGAAGCGGGTTGGGCTTCCTACGAGCAGTACTTC.

This clone was seen more than once but under ten times. This sequence joins TRBV5-1 and TRBJ2-5; D uncertain. Trimming removed 1 base at V and 5 bases at J, with 6 bases between. The CDR3 loop spans 12 amino acids. Germline CDR1 and CDR2: SGHRS and YFSETQ. In DNA form, the CDR3 reads TGCGCCAGCAGCTTGACCGCGGAGACCCAGTACTTC. Protein sequence: CASSLTAETQYF.

The chain couples TRBV4-1 to TRBJ2-7; D may be TRBD1 (5 bases). The CDR3 contains 13 residues. CDR1 MGHRA and CDR2 YSYEKL come from the germline V gene. Trimming removed 0 bases from V and 11 bases from J, with 14 bases in between. The CDR3 here is CASSQEGSHRKYF. In DNA form, the CDR3 reads TGCGCCAGCAGCCAAGAAGGCAGCCACAGGAAGTACTTC.

This clone was detected once. The rearrangement joins TRBV5-1 to TRBJ2-1, with 16 bases lining up with TRBD2. J gave up 1 base and V 4 bases, and 8 bases lay outside the gene matches. CDR1 and CDR2 (germline): SGHRS, YFSETQ. This CDR3 has 19 residues. The CDR3 region has the DNA TGCGCCAGCAGCCCCGGGACTAGCGGGGGGGCCGGTTCCTACAATGAGCAGTTCTTC. Translation gives CASSPGTSGGAGSYNEQFF.

The gene calls are TRBV9 and TRBJ2-3; D is unresolved. This CDR3 is 13 amino acids long. CDR1 is SGDLS and CDR2 is YYNGEE in the germline V gene. V was clipped by 4 bases and J by 1 base, with 7 bases between them. The CDR3 here is CASSFRGTDTQYF. CDR3 nucleotide sequence: TGTGCCAGCAGCTTCCGTGGCACAGATACGCAGTATTTT.

The table lists this clone with a few counts. V is TRBV3-1 (or the pseudogene TRBV3-2) and J is TRBJ2-7; weak D call: TRBD2 (6 bases). The V end lost 4 bases, the J end lost 7 bases, and 32 bases lay between the germline ends. Looked up from germline, CDR1 is LGHDT and CDR2 is YNNKEL (reference sequence). The CDR3 runs 19 residues. The CDR3 region is CASSRWTLDLSPRGGEQYF. The DNA for the CDR3 is TGTGCCAGCAGCCGATGGACACTAGATTTGAGTCCCCGGGGAGGAGAGCAGTACTTC.

The gene calls are TRBV30 and TRBJ1-5; D is perhaps TRBD1 (6 bases). The V and J ends lost 3 bases and 4 bases respectively, with 10 bases between them. In germline, CDR1 is GTSNPN, CDR2 SVGIG (reference sequence). CDR3 length: 13 amino acids. CDR3 in amino acids: CAWSRGWNQPQHF. CDR3 bases: TGTGCCTGGAGCAGGGGTTGGAATCAGCCCCAGCATTTT.